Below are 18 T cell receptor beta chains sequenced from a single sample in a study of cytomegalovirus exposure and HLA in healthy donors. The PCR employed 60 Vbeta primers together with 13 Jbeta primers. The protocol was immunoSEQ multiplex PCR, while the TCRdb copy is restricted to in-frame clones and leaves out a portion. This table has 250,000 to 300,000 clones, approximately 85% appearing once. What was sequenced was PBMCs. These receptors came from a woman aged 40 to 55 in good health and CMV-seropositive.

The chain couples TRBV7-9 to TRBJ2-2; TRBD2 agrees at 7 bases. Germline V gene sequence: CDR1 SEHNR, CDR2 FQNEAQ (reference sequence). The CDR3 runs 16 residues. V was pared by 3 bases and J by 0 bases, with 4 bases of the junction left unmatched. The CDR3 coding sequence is TGTGCCAGCAGCTTCCGCGGGACTACGAACACCGGGGAGCTGTTTTTT. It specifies CASSFRGTTNTGELFF.

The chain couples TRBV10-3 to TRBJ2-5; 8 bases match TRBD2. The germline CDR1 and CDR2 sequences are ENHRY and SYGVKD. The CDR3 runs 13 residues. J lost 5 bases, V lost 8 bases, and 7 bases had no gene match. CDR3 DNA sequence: TGTGCCATCTCTCGGGAGGGGCGGGAGACCCAGTACTTC. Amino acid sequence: CAISREGRETQYF.

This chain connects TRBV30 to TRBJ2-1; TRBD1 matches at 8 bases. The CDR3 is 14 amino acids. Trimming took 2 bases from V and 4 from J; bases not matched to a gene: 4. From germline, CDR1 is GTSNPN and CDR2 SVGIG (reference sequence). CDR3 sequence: CAWSLGTGYNEQFF. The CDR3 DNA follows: TGTGCCTGGAGTCTAGGGACAGGTTACAATGAGCAGTTCTTC.

CDR3 sequence (DNA): TGTGCCAGCAGCCGCCATACGGGGAGCAATCAGCCCCAGCATTTT. Translated: CASSRHTGSNQPQHF. The gene calls are TRBV16 and TRBJ1-5; D gene unclear. The germline V gene encodes CDR1 KGHSY and CDR2 FQNENV. V was cut by 4 bases and J by 1 base, with 11 bases left in between. The CDR3 is 15 amino acids.

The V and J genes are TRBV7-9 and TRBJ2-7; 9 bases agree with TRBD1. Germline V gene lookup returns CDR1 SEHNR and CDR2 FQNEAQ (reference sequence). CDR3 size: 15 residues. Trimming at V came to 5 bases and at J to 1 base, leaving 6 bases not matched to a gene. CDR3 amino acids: CASSPLGTGSYEQYF. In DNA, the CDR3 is TGTGCCAGCAGCCCCCTCGGGACAGGGTCCTACGAGCAGTACTTC.

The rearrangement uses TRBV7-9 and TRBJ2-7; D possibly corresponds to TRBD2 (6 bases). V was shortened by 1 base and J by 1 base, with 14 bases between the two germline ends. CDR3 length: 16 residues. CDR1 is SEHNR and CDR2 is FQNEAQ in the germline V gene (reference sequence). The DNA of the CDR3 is TGTGCCAGCAGCTTAGTGCGGCAGGGAGGTTCCTACGAGCAGTACTTC. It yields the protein CASSLVRQGGSYEQYF.

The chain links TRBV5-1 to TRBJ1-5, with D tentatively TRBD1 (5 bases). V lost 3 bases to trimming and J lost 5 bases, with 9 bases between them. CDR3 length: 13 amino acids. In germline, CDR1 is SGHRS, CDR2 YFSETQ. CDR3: CASSSGVDQPQHF. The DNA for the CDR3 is TGCGCCAGCAGCTCGGGGGTCGATCAGCCCCAGCATTTT.

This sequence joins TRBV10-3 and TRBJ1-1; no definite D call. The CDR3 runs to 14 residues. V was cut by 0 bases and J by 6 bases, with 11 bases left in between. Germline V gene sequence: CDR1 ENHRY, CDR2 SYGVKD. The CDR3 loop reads CAISESAGSAEAFF. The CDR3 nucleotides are TGTGCCATCAGTGAGTCGGCCGGGTCTGCTGAAGCTTTCTTT.

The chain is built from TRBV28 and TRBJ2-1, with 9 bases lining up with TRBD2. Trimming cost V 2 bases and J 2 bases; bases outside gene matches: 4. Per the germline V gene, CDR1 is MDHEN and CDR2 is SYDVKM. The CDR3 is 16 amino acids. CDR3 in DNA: TGTGCCAGCAGTTTAATGGCGGGAGGGCCCTACAATGAGCAGTTCTTC. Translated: CASSLMAGGPYNEQFF. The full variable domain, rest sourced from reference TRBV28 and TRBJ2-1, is DVKVTQSSRYLVKRTGEKVFLECVQDMDHENMFWYRQDPGLGLRLIYFSYDVKMKEKGDIPEGYSVSREKKERFSLILESASTNQTSMYLCASSLMAGGPYNEQFFGPGTRLTVL.

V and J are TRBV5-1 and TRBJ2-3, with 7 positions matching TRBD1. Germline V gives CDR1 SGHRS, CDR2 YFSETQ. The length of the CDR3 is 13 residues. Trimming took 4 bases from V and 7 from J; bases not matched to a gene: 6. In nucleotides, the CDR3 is TGCGCCAGCAGCAAGCAACAGGGGAATACGCAGTATTTT. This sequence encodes CASSKQQGNTQYF. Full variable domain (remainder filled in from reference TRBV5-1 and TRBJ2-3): KAGVTQTPRYLIKTRGQQVTLSCSPISGHRSVSWYQQTPGQGLQFLFEYFSETQRNKGNFPGRFSGRQFSNSRSEMNVSTLELGDSALYLCASSKQQGNTQYFGPGTRLTVL.

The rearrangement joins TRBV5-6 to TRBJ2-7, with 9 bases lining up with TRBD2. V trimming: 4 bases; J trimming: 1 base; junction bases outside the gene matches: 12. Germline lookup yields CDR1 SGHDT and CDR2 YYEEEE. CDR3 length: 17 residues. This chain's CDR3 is CASSRAGGAGRSYEQYF. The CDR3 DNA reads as TGTGCCAGCAGCAGAGCGGGGGGAGCGGGAAGGTCCTACGAGCAGTACTTC.

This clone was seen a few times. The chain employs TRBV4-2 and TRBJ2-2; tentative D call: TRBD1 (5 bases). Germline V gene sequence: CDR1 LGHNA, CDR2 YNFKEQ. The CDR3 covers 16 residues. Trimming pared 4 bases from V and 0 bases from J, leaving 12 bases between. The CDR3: CASSLKGPPNTGELFF. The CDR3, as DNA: TGTGCCAGCAGCCTCAAGGGGCCCCCGAACACCGGGGAGCTGTTTTTT.

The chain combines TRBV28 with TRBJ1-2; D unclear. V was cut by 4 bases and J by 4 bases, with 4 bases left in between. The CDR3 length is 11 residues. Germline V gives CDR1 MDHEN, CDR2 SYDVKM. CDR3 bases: TGTGCCAGCAGTTGGAGCTATGGCTACACCTTC. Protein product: CASSWSYGYTF.

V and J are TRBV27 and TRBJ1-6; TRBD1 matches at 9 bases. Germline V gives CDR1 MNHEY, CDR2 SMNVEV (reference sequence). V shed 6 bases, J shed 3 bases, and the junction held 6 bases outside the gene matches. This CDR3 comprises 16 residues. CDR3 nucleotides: TGTGCCAGCAGCCGACCGACAGGGGGCTATAATTCACCCCTCCACTTT. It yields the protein CASSRPTGGYNSPLHF.

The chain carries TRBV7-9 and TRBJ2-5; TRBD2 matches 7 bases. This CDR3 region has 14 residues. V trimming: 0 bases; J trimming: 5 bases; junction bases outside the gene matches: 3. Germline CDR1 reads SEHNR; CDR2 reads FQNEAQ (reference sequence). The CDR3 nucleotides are TGTGCCAGCAGCTTAGCGGGAGGGCGGGAGACCCAGTACTTC. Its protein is CASSLAGGRETQYF.

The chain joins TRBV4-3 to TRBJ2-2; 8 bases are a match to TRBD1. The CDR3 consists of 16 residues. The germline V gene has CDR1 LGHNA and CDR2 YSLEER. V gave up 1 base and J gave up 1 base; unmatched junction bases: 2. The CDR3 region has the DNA TGCGCCAGCAGCCAAGGAGACAGGGGGAACACCGGGGAGCTGTTTTTT. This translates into CASSQGDRGNTGELFF.

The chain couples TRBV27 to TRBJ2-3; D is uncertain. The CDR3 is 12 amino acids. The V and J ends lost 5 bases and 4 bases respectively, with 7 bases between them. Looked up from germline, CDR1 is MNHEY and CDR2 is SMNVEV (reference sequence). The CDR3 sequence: CASSTRADTQYF. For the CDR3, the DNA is TGTGCCAGCAGTACTCGGGCAGATACGCAGTATTTT.

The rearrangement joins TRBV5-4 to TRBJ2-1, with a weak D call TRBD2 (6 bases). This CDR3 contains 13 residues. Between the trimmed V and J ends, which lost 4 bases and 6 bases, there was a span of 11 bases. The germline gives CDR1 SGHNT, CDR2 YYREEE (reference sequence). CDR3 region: CASSGGIFNEQFF. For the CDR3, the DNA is TGTGCCAGCAGCGGCGGGATTTTCAATGAGCAGTTCTTC.